This entry concerns a single T cell receptor (beta chain). The antigen is undetermined. From the reads, TCRdb called clonotypes with MiXCR, one entry per CDR3 protein. The sample lists a few hundred thousand distinct CDR3 sequences, about 20% occurring once. The entry originates in a study of T cell repertoires in cytomegalovirus infection. Looking at the study overall: Recently identified HLA-C-restricted CMV epitopes were used, and well-studied HLA-B-restricted CMV epitopes were used as well. Evidence of both CMV infection and a matching HLA type came from public TCR beta signatures. Broader study findings: Dominating the ex vivo response were HLA-C-restricted CMV-specific TCR beta clonotypes.

CDR1 is DFQATT and CDR2 is SNEGSKA in the germline V gene (reference sequence). The CDR3 is 14 amino acids. The chain couples TRBV20-1 to TRBJ2-5; D not resolved. Sequences were derived from cultured PBMCs, sampled from culture after CMV antigen stimulation. The source of this sequence is a human donor in good health (CMV status not recorded). Some clones in this sample may be carry-over from other donors' samples. The CDR3 nucleotides read TGCAGCCAAACCAGGCTGGGGTCGGGAGAGACCCAGTACTTC. This gives the protein CSQTRLGSGETQYF.